This TCR beta chain was recovered during a study of T cell responses to AZD1222 COVID-19 vaccine. Comment on this clone: The antigen is unknown.

V lost 4 bases and J lost 10; bases outside the gene matches: 7. The CDR3 extends over 12 amino acids. Germline V gene data show CDR1 as SGHRS and CDR2 as YFSETQ. Assay: immunoSEQ multiplex PCR; the TCRdb copy retains only in-frame clones and omits some. Seen here are 160,000 or so clones, 90% observed once, and the top ten hold approximately 1.5%. Second doses at about 4 or about 12 weeks were pooled. General observations from the study: Increased Spike-specific TCR breadth and depth were observed after two AZD1222 doses. Unmutated regions of variants are reportedly targeted by nearly half of spike-specific TCRs. No day 14 peak samples; only post-peak repertoires were characterized.

V and J are TRBV5-1 and TRBJ2-7; 8 nucleotides agree with TRBD1. This TCR came from an adult who received the AZD1222 COVID-19 vaccine. Sequenced material: peripheral blood, taken 28 days after the second AZD1222 dose. The CDR3 DNA sequence: TGCGCCAGCAGCCAGACAGGGGATGGTCAGTACTTC. Its protein product is CASSQTGDGQYF.